The rows below give T cell receptor beta chains drawn from one sample of a study of post-analysis software for immune sequencing data. TCRdb processed the PCR reads anew with MiXCR; each CDR3 protein has one entry. Altogether around 700,000 distinct CDR3 sequences are present, 55% to 60% being singletons, with the ten largest covering approximately 10%. Input material: blood. These receptors were obtained from a girl aged 2 to 9 with multiple sclerosis. CDR3s include the opening cysteine and the closing phenylalanine or tryptophan. A D gene is named only where the DNA matches it firmly. Clone size appears in some rows only: once, few, many, or a class for an expanded clone.

-	TRBV5-1	TRBD1	TRBJ2-5	17	TGCGCCAGCAGCTTGGGAAGGTTGCTGGACAGGGGGAATGAGCAGTACTTC	CASSLGRLLDRGNEQYF
-	TRBV29-1	-	TRBJ2-2	13	TGCAGCGTTGGGGCACAGAACACCGGGGAGCTGTTTTTT	CSVGAQNTGELFF
-	TRBV6-5	-	TRBJ2-1	13	TGTGCCAGCAGTTACTTAGGACGGGATGAGCAGTTCTTC	CASSYLGRDEQFF
once	TRBV25-1	-	TRBJ1-4	14	TGTGCCAGCAGGGAATCCGGGAAGAGCGAAAAACTGTTTTTT	CASRESGKSEKLFF
-	TRBV3-1	TRBD2	TRBJ2-1	16	TGTGCCAGCAGCCAAGGAATAACGGGAGCGGGAAATGAGCAGTTCTTC	CASSQGITGAGNEQFF
-	TRBV5-1	-	TRBJ2-7	15	TGCGCCAGCAGTCTCTTTGGGACTGTCTCCTACGAGCAGTACTTC	CASSLFGTVSYEQYF
-	TRBV9	-	TRBJ1-2	19	TGTGCCAGCAGCGCGCCCCATAATGACGACGAATTCCGCCTCTATGGCTACACCTTC	CASSAPHNDDEFRLYGYTF
-	TRBV10-3	-	TRBJ2-7	13	TGTGCCATCAGTGACATTGGTAGCTACGAGCAGTACTTC	CAISDIGSYEQYF
-	TRBV14	-	TRBJ2-7	14	TGTGCCAGCGGCGCCCAGGGACTGGGTTACGAGCAGTACTTC	CASGAQGLGYEQYF
-	TRBV18	TRBD1	TRBJ1-2	16	TGTGCCAGCTCACCACCCGGGACAGGGGGAGAGGATGGCTACACCTTC	CASSPPGTGGEDGYTF
few	TRBV7-9	TRBD1	TRBJ2-5	15	TGTGCCAGCAGCCTACCGACAGGGGGCGAAGAGACCCAGTACTTC	CASSLPTGGEETQYF
-	TRBV4-1	-	TRBJ2-7	18	TGCGCCAGCAGCCAAGCGGCCAAGTCGAGCGGCCCCACCTACGAGCAGTACTTC	CASSQAAKSSGPTYEQYF
once	TRBV7-2	TRBD2	TRBJ2-5	17	TGTGCCAGCAGCCTGGGACTAGCGGGGGGGCGGAGAGAGACCCAGTACTTC	CASSLGLAGGRRETQYF
-	TRBV7-2	-	TRBJ2-6	16	TGTGCCAGCAGCTTTCAGGCCTCAGCTGGGGCCAACGTCCTGACTTTC	CASSFQASAGANVLTF
-	TRBV2	TRBD2	TRBJ2-3	18	TGTGCCAGCAGTGCGGCTACTAGCGGGGGGGCCTCCCGGGATACGCAGTATTTT	CASSAATSGGASRDTQYF
-	TRBV6-1	-	TRBJ2-4	15	TGTGCCAGCAGTACCGGGACCTCTTCGTCGGACATTCAGTACTTC	CASSTGTSSSDIQYF
few	TRBV20-1	TRBD1	TRBJ2-3	14	TGCAGTGCTTCGAACAGGGGCAGCACAGATACGCAGTATTTT	CSASNRGSTDTQYF
-	TRBV9	-	TRBJ2-3	15	TGTGCCAGCAGCGCCTATGGACAGATCACAGATACGCAGTATTTT	CASSAYGQITDTQYF
-	TRBV14	TRBD1	TRBJ2-3	16	TGTGCCAGCAGCCAGACTTTGGACAGGAGCACAGATACGCAGTATTTT	CASSQTLDRSTDTQYF
few	TRBV12-3/TRBV12-4	-	TRBJ2-7	15	TGTGCCAGCAGTCGCATGTGGGACAAACACTACGAGCAGTACTTC	CASSRMWDKHYEQYF
few	TRBV7-9	TRBD2	TRBJ2-4	16	TGTGCCAGCAGCTTATCGAACACTAGCGACCAGAACATTCAGTACTTC	CASSLSNTSDQNIQYF
-	TRBV19	-	TRBJ2-1	15	TGTGCCAGTAGTATAAAAGGGGCAGGGGCGAATGAGCAGTTCTTC	CASSIKGAGANEQFF
-	TRBV7-2	TRBD2	TRBJ2-3	16	TGTGCCAGCAGCTTAGTTAGCGGGCCCCGCACAGATACGCAGTATTTT	CASSLVSGPRTDTQYF
few	TRBV5-1	-	TRBJ2-1	15	TGCGCCAGCAGCTTGTGGAGGGGGGGCTACAATGAGCAGTTTTTC	CASSLWRGGYNEQFF
few	TRBV7-2	-	TRBJ2-2	16	TGTGCCAGCAGCTTATTCAGCGGGCCTAACACCGGGGAGCTGTTTTTT	CASSLFSGPNTGELFF
-	TRBV12-3/TRBV12-4	TRBD2	TRBJ2-3	15	TGTGCCAGCAGTTTAAGCGGGGATGACGCAGATACGCAGTATTTT	CASSLSGDDADTQYF
-	TRBV12-3/TRBV12-4	-	TRBJ1-4	14	TGTGCCAGCAGTTTTTCAGTGTATAATGAAAAACTGTTTTTT	CASSFSVYNEKLFF
-	TRBV10-2	-	TRBJ2-6	16	TGCGCCAGCAGTGAGGGCAGGGGTACTGGGGCCAACGTCCTGACTTTC	CASSEGRGTGANVLTF
-	TRBV28	-	TRBJ2-7	18	TGTGCCAGCAGTTTCCGGACCGAGAGGGACAGCGGGGCCTACGAGCAGTACTTC	CASSFRTERDSGAYEQYF
-	TRBV7-3	TRBD2	TRBJ2-1	16	TGTGCCAGCAGCTTAACGGGGACTAGGCTCCACGGTGAGCAGTTCTTC	CASSLTGTRLHGEQFF
-	TRBV5-1	-	TRBJ1-1	11	TGCGCCAGCAGCCTCGGGGACGAAGTTTTCTTT	CASSLGDEVFF
-	TRBV20-1	-	TRBJ2-5	14	TGCAGTGCTAGAGTTAGGAGGGAAAGTGAGACCCAGTACTTC	CSARVRRESETQYF
once	TRBV15	-	TRBJ1-5	14	TGTGCCACCAGCAGAGATCGCCACAATCAGCCCCAGCATTTT	CATSRDRHNQPQHF
-	TRBV3-1	TRBD2	TRBJ2-1	18	TGTGCCAGCAGCCAAGCCGGGTCTAGCGGGAGAATCAACAATGAGCAGTTCTTC	CASSQAGSSGRINNEQFF
-	TRBV15	-	TRBJ1-2	16	TGTGCCACCAGCAGAGATGAAGGGGTCCCTGCTCATGGCTACACCTTC	CATSRDEGVPAHGYTF
-	TRBV7-9	-	TRBJ1-5	16	TGTGCCAGCAGCTTGGGGCGGGAGAATAGCAATCAGCCCCAGCATTTT	CASSLGRENSNQPQHF
few	TRBV11-2	TRBD2	TRBJ2-7	14	TGTGCCAGCAGCCGAGTGGGGGGGAACTACGAGCAGTACTTC	CASSRVGGNYEQYF
few	TRBV7-2	TRBD1	TRBJ2-7	17	TGTGCCAGCAGCTTAGGTATGTCCCGGGACAGCTACAATGAGCAGTACTTC	CASSLGMSRDSYNEQYF
hyperexpanded	TRBV14	-	TRBJ2-7	12	TGTGCCAGCAGCCAAGATCGGGTAAAGCAGTACTTC	CASSQDRVKQYF
-	TRBV6-5	TRBD2	TRBJ2-1	15	TGTGCCAGCAGCCCACGGGGACTAGCGGGTAGCGGGCAGTTCTTC	CASSPRGLAGSGQFF
many	TRBV12-3/TRBV12-4	TRBD1	TRBJ1-1	14	TGTGCCAGCAGTTTGACAGGGGGTAACACTGAAGCTTTCTTT	CASSLTGGNTEAFF
-	TRBV29-1	-	TRBJ1-2	12	TGCAGCGTTGAAGTGGGAGGGGATGGCTACACCTTC	CSVEVGGDGYTF
once	TRBV6-2/TRBV6-3	-	TRBJ1-5	16	TGTGCCAGCAGTTCGCCTTATGACAGTCCGAATCAGCCCCAGCATTTT	CASSSPYDSPNQPQHF
once	TRBV30	-	TRBJ2-7	14	TGTGCCTGGGGGATAATCACAGGGAACTACGAGCAGTACTTC	CAWGIITGNYEQYF
-	TRBV6-5	TRBD1	TRBJ1-3	16	TGTGCCAGCAGTTACTCAGGGGGCACCTCTGGAAACACCATATATTTT	CASSYSGGTSGNTIYF
-	TRBV12-3/TRBV12-4	-	TRBJ1-2	14	TGTGCCAGCAGTGAGGACAGTTGGAACTATGGCTACACCTTC	CASSEDSWNYGYTF
few	TRBV29-1	TRBD2	TRBJ2-1	15	TGCAGCGTTGCGGCTAGCGGGAGTTTAGGCCATGAGCAGTTCTTC	CSVAASGSLGHEQFF
once	TRBV11-2	-	TRBJ2-6	16	TGTGCCAGCAGCCCCGGACTCCAACCAGGGGCCAACGTCCTGACTTTC	CASSPGLQPGANVLTF
-	TRBV20-1	TRBD2	TRBJ2-1	15	TGCAGTGCTACCTCCCTGAGCGGGAGGACCGTCAGGCAGTTCTTC	CSATSLSGRTVRQFF
-	TRBV7-8	TRBD1	TRBJ1-2	18	TGTGCCAGCAACCAACAACGCACAGGGGGCGAATTAAACTATGGCTACACCTTC	CASNQQRTGGELNYGYTF
few	TRBV7-8	-	TRBJ2-1	15	TGTGCCAGCAGCTTCGGTAGGCTGAACTACAATGAGCAGTTCTTC	CASSFGRLNYNEQFF
-	TRBV5-5	-	TRBJ2-7	16	TGTGCCAGCAGCTTGTTGGGGCCACGAGGGCCCTACGAGCAGTACTTC	CASSLLGPRGPYEQYF
-	TRBV20-1	-	TRBJ1-5	12	TGCAGTGCCCAACAGGAGAATCAGCCCCAGCATTTT	CSAQQENQPQHF
few	TRBV5-1	TRBD1	TRBJ1-2	14	TGTGCCAGCAGCCCAGGACAGGGGGCAGATGGCTACACCTTC	CASSPGQGADGYTF
-	TRBV21-1	-	TRBJ2-7	14	TGTGCCAGCAGCAAATCGGGGGCTCCCTACGAGCAGTACTTC	CASSKSGAPYEQYF
few	TRBV29-1	-	TRBJ2-7	13	TGCAGCGTTGAGGGCAATCCCTCGGGGGAGCAGTACTTC	CSVEGNPSGEQYF
-	TRBV20-1	-	TRBJ2-7	12	TGCAGTGCCCCACATCGGGGCTACGAGCAGTACTTC	CSAPHRGYEQYF
-	TRBV4-1	-	TRBJ2-2	15	TGCGCCAGCAGCCTTAGGGTCGGCAACTCCGGGGAGTTGTTTTTT	CASSLRVGNSGELFF
-	TRBV7-9	-	TRBJ2-7	12	TGTGCCAGCATCTTAGAGGGGTACGAGCAGTACTTC	CASILEGYEQYF